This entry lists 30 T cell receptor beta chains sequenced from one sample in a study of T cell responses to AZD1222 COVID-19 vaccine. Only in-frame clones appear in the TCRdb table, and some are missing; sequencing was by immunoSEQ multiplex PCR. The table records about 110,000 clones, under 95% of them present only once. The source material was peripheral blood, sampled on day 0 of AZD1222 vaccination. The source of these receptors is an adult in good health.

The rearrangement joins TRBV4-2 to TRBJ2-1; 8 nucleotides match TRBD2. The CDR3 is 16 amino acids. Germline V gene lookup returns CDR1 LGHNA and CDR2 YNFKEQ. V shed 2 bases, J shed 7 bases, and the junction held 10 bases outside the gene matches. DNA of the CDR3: TGTGCCAGCAGCCAAACGCCCAGCGGGGGAATGAATGAGCAGTTCTTC. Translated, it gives CASSQTPSGGMNEQFF.

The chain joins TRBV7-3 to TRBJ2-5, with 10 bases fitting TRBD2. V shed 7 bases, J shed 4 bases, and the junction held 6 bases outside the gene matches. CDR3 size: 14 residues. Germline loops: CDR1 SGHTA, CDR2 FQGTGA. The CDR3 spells CASKREGDLETQYF. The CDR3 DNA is TGTGCCAGCAAGCGGGAGGGCGATTTAGAGACCCAGTACTTC.

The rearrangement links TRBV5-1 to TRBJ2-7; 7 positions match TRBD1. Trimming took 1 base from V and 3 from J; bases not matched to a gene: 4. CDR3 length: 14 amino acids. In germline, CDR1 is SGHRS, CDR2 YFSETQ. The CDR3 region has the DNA TGCGCCAGCAGCTTGACAGGGGAAAACTACGAGCAGTACTTC. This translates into CASSLTGENYEQYF.

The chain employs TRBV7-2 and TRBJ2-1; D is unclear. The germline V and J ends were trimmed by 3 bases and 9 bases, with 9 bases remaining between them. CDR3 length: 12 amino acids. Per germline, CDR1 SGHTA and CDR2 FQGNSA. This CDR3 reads CASSLTSPEQFF. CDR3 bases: TGTGCCAGCAGCTTGACATCACCTGAGCAGTTCTTC.

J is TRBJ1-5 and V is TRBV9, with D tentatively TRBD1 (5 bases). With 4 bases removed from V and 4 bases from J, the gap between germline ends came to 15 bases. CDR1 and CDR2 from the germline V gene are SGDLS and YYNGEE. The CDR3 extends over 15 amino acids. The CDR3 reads CASSPEGRLNQPQHF. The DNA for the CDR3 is TGTGCCAGCAGCCCCGAGGGACGGCTAAATCAGCCCCAGCATTTT. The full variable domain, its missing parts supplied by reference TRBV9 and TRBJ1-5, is DSGVTQTPKHLITATGQRVTLRCSPRSGDLSVYWYQQSLDQGLQFLIQYYNGEERAKGNILERFSAQQFPDLHSELNLSSLELGDSALYFCASSPEGRLNQPQHFGDGTRLSIL.

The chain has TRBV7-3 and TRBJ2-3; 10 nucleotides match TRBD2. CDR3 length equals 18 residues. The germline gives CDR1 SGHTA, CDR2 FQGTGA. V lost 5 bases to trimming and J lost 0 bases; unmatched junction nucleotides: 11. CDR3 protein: CASSLRTSGDPSTDTQYF. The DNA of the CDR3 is TGTGCCAGCAGCCTAAGGACTAGCGGAGACCCTAGCACAGATACGCAGTATTTT.

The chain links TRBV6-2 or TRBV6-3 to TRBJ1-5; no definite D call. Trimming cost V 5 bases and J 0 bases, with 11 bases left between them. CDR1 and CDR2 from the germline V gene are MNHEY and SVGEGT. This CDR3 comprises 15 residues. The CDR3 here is CASSLPARSNQPQHF. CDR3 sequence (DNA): TGTGCCAGCAGTCTTCCGGCCCGTAGCAATCAGCCCCAGCATTTT.

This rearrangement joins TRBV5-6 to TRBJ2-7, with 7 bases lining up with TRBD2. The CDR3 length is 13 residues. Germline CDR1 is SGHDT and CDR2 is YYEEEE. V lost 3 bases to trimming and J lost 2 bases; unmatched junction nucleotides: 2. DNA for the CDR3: TGTGCCAGCAGCTCCGGGACTACCTACGAGCAGTACTTC. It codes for CASSSGTTYEQYF.

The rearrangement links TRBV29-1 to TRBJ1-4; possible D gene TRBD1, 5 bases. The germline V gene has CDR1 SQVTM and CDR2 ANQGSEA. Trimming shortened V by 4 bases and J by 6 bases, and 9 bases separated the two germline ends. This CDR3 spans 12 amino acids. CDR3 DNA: TGCAGCGTTGGCGGGGGATATGAAAAACTGTTTTTT. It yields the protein CSVGGGYEKLFF. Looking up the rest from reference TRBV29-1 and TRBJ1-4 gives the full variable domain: SAVISQKPSRDICQRGTSLTIQCQVDSQVTMMFWYRQQPGQSLTLIATANQGSEATYESGFVIDKFPISRPNLTFSTLTVSNMSPEDSSIYLCSVGGGYEKLFFGSGTQLSVL.

This CDR3 reads CASSQEPLVGDGGGTGELFF. The CDR3 DNA reads TGCGCCAGCAGCCAAGAACCGTTAGTGGGGGACGGAGGGGGAACCGGGGAGCTGTTTTTT. The chain employs TRBV4-3 and TRBJ2-2; D tentatively reads TRBD1 or TRBD2 (6 bases each). The V and J ends lost 0 bases and 5 bases respectively, with 25 bases between them. This CDR3 is built from 20 residues. Germline CDR1 LGHNA, CDR2 YSLEER.

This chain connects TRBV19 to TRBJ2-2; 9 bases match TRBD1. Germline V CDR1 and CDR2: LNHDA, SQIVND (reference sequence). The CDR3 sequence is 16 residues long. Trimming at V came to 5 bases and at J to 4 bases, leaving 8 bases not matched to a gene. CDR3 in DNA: TGTGCCAGTAGTTCTAGGACAGGGGTAGGCACCGGGGAGCTGTTTTTT. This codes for CASSSRTGVGTGELFF.

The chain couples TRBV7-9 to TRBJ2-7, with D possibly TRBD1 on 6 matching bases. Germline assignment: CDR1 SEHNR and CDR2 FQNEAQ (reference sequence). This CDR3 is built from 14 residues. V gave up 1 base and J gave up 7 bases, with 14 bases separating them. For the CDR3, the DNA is TGTGCCAGCAGCTTAGAACAGGGTTGGCGGGAGCAGTACTTC. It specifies CASSLEQGWREQYF.

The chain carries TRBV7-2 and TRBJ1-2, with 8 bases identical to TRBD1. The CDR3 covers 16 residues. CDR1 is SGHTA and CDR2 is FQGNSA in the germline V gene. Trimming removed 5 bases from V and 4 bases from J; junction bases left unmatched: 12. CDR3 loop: CASSLNTGGNRYGYTF. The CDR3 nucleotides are TGTGCCAGCAGCCTCAATACAGGGGGGAATCGCTATGGCTACACCTTC.

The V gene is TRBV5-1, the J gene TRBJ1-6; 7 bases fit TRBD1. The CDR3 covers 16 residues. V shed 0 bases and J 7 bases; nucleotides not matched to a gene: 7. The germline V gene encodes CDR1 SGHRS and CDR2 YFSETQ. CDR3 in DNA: TGCGCCAGCAGCTTGGAAGCAGGGACAGTCAATTCACCCCTCCACTTT. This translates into CASSLEAGTVNSPLHF.

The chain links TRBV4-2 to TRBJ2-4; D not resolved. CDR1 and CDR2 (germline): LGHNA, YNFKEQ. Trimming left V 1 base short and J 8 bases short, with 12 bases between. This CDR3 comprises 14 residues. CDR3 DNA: TGTGCCAGCAGCCAAGGGCTCCATCCAGACATTCAGTACTTC. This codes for CASSQGLHPDIQYF.

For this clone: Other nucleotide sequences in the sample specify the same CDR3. The CDR3 DNA is TGCGCCAGCAGCAGGGGACAGGGTGACACTGAAGCTTTCTTT. This sequence encodes CASSRGQGDTEAFF. The chain couples TRBV5-1 to TRBJ1-1, with 9 bases that match TRBD1. CDR3 length: 14 amino acids. CDR1 and CDR2 from the germline V gene are SGHRS and YFSETQ. The junction had 4 bases not matched to a gene; V was cut back by 4 bases and J by 3 bases.

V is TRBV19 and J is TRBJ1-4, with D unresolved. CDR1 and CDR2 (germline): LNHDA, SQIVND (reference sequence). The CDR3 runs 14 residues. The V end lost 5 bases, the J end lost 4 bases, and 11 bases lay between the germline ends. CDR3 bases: TGTGCCAGTAGTGTTCAAGATCTTAATGAAAAACTGTTTTTT. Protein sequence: CASSVQDLNEKLFF.

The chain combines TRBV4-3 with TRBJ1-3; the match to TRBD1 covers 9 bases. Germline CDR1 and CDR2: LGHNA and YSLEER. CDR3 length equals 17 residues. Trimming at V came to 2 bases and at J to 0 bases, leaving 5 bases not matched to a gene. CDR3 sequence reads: CASSQKGTGSSGNTIYF. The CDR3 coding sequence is TGCGCCAGCAGCCAAAAGGGGACAGGGAGCTCTGGAAACACCATATATTTT.

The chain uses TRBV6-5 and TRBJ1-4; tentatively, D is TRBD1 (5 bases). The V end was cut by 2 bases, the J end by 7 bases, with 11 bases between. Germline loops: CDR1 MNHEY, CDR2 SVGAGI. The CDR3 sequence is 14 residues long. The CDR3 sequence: CASSYGAESEKLFF. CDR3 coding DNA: TGTGCCAGCAGTTACGGGGCGGAGAGTGAAAAACTGTTTTTT.

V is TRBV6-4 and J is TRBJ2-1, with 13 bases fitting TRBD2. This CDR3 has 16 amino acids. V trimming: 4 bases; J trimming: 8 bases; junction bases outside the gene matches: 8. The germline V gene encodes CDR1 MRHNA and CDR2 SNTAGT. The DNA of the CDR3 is TGTGCCAGCAGTGCCTCTATGACTAGCGGGGGGCATGAGCAGTTCTTC. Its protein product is CASSASMTSGGHEQFF.

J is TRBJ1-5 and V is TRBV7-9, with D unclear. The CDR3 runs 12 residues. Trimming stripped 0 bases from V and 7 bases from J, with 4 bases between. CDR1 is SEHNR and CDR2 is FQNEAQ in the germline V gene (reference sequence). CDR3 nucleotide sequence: TGTGCCAGCAGCTTAGCTTCCCAGCCCCAGCATTTT. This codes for CASSLASQPQHF.

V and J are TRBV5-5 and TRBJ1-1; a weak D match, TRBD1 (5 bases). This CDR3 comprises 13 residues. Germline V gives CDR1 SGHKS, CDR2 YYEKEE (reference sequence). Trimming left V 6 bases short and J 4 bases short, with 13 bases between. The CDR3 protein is CASTQVGTTEAFF. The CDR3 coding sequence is TGTGCCAGCACCCAGGTGGGGACCACTGAAGCTTTCTTT.

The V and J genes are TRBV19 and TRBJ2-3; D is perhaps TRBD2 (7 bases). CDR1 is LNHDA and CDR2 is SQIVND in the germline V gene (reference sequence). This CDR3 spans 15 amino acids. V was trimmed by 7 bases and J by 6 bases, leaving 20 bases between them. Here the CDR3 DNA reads TGTGCCAGTATGCCGGGGGGCTTCAGGACGGATACGCAGTATTTT. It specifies CASMPGGFRTDTQYF. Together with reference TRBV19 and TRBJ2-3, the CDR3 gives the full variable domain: DGGITQSPKYLFRKEGQNVTLSCEQNLNHDAMYWYRQDPGQGLRLIYYSQIVNDFQKGDIAEGYSVSREKKESFPLTVTSAQKNPTAFYLCASMPGGFRTDTQYFGPGTRLTVL.

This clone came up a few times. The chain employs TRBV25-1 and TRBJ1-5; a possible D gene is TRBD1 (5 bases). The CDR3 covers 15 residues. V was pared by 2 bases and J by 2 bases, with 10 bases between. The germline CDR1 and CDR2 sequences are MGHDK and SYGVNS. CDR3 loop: CASSEGGAGNQPQHF. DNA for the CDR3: TGTGCCAGCAGTGAAGGTGGGGCGGGCAATCAGCCCCAGCATTTT.

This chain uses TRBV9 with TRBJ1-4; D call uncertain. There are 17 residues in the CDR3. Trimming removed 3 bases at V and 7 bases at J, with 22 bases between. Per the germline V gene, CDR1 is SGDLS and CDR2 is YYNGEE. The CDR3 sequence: CASSASPIRRAPEKLFF. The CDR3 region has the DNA TGTGCCAGCAGCGCGTCCCCGATCCGTAGGGCCCCTGAAAAACTGTTTTTT.

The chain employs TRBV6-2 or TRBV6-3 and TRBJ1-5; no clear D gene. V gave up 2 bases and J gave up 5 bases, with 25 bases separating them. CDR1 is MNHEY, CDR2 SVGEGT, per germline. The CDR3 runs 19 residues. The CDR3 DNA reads TGTGCCAGCAGTTACATCCTCGGGGTTGGCTCACGGCCGGATCAGCCCCAGCATTTT. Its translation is CASSYILGVGSRPDQPQHF.

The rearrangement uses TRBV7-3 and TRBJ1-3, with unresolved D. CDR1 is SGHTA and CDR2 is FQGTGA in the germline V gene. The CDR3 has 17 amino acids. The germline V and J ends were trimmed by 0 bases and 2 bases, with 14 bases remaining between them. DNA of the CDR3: TGTGCCAGCAGCTTAACGGGGATGCACGGAACTGGAAACACCATATATTTT. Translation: CASSLTGMHGTGNTIYF.

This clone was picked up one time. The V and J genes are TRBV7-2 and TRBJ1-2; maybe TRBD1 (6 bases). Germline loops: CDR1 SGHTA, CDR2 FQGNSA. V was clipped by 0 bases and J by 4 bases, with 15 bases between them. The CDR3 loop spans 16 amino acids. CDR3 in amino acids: CASSLAPTGLGYGYTF. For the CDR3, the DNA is TGTGCCAGCAGCTTAGCTCCCACAGGGCTCGGCTATGGCTACACCTTC.

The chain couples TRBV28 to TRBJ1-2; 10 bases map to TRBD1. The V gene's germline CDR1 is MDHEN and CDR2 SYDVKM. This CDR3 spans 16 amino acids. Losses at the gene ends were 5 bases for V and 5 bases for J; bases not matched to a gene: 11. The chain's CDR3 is CASSVHPPDRGYGYTF. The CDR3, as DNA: TGTGCCAGCAGTGTCCATCCTCCGGACAGGGGGTATGGCTACACCTTC.

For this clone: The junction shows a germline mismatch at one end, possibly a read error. The CDR3 DNA reads as TGTGCCAGCGAAGACGGGACTAATTCTCAGAACTTT. It yields the protein CASEDGTNSQNF. The chain carries TRBV28 and TRBJ1-6; weak D call: TRBD1 (5 bases). The CDR3 is 12 residues long. Germline V lookup: CDR1 MDHEN, CDR2 SYDVKM.